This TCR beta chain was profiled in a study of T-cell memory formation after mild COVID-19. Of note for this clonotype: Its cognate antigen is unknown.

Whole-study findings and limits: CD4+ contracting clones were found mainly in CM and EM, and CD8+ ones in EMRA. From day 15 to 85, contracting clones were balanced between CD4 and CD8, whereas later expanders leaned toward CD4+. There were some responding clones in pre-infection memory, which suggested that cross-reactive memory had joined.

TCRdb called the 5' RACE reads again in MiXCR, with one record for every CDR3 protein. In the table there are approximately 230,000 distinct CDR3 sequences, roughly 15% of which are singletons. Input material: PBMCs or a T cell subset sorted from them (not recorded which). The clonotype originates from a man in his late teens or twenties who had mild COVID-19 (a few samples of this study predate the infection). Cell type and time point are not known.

This chain's CDR3 is CASRLSRGYTEAFF. In DNA, the CDR3 is TGTGCCAGCAGACTCTCACGGGGGTACACTGAAGCTTTCTTT. The V call is TRBV7-2, the J call TRBJ1-1; TRBD1 might be the D (5 bases). The CDR3 loop spans 14 amino acids. Trimming pared 6 bases from V and 3 bases from J, leaving 14 bases between. Germline CDR1 is SGHTA and CDR2 is FQGNSA.